This T cell receptor (beta chain) was obtained from a study of T cell clonotyping in hematopoietic cell transplantation. V lost 4 bases, J lost 0 bases, and 7 bases lay in between. Germline V lookup: CDR1 SGHTA, CDR2 FQGTGA. The CDR3 is 15 residues long. Time point denoted: recipient sample about 28 days before transplant, after cytoreduction. Only in-frame clones appear in the TCRdb table, and some are missing; sequencing was by immunoSEQ multiplex PCR. The table includes tens of thousands of clones, almost 97% detected once. The sample in question was peripheral blood mononuclear cells, obtained before stem cell transplant. The clonotype comes from a woman in her forties or fifties with acute myeloid leukemia. Some clones in this sample may be carry-over from other donors' samples. V and J are TRBV7-3 and TRBJ2-6, with no clear D. CDR3 bases: TGTGCCAGCAGCTCACTGAGCTCTGGGGCCAACGTCCTGACTTTC. Its protein is CASSSLSSGANVLTF. The full variable domain, completed using reference TRBV7-3 and TRBJ2-6, is GAGVSQTPSNKVTEKGKYVELRCDPISGHTALYWYRQSLGQGPEFLIYFQGTGAADDSGLPNDRFFAVRPEGSVSTLKIQRTERGDSAVYLCASSSLSSGANVLTFGAGSRLTVL.